This T cell receptor beta chain was profiled in a study of cytomegalovirus exposure and HLA in healthy donors. Overall study context: In a later analysis, it was reported that the approximately 120 validation repertoires had been produced on the same platform as the 500 to 750 repertoires belonging to the first cohort.

This table comes from immunoSEQ multiplex PCR, and its TCRdb copy is limited to in-frame clones, with some not included. The repertoire has over 120,000 clones, just under 90% of them found once; the top ten carry around 5.9%. From germline, CDR1 is MNHEY and CDR2 SMNVEV (reference sequence). The V gene lost 5 bases and the J gene lost 0 bases, with 25 bases spanning the gap. CDR3 length: 19 residues. The source is a woman aged 25 to 39 in good health and CMV-seropositive. The sample was PBMCs. This chain links TRBV27 with TRBJ1-1; no clear D gene. CDR3 in amino acids: CASSPPGIWYQIMNTEAFF. The CDR3 nucleotides read TGTGCCAGCAGTCCCCCGGGAATTTGGTACCAAATCATGAACACTGAAGCTTTCTTT.